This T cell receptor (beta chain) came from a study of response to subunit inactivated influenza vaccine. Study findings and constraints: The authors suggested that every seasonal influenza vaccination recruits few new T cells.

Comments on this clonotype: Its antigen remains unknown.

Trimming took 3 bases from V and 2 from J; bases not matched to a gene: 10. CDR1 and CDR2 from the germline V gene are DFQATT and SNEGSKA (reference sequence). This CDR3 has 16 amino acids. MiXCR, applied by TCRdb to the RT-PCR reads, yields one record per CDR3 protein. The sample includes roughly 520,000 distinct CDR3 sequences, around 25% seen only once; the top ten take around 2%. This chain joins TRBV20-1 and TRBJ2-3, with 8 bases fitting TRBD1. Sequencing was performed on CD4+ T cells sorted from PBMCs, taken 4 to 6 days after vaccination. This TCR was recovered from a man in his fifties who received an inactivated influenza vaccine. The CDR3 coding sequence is TGCAGTGCTAGCCAGCCGACAGGGGTCGTCACAGATACGCAGTATTTT. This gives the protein CSASQPTGVVTDTQYF.